A selection of T cell receptor beta chains follows, all from one sample in a study of blood T cell repertoires in COVID-19. This table comes from immunoSEQ multiplex PCR, and its TCRdb copy is limited to in-frame clones, with some not included. The repertoire holds hundreds of thousands of clones, approximately 87% seen once, with roughly 9.4% in the top ten. Source material: PBMCs or T cells enriched from blood (not recorded which). These receptors were collected from a woman aged 50 to 60 who had recovered from COVID-19. Each CDR3 is given with its conserved first and last residue. The D gene is left open where the match is weak. A row's size may be missing; if present it is once, few, many or a size class.

once	NA	TRBV4-3	TRBJ1-4	CASSPDDGLHNEKLFF	TGCGCCAGCAGCCCCGACGACGGGTTACATAATGAAAAACTGTTTTTT
NA	NA	TRBV27	TRBJ1-1	CASSFRGLNTEAFF	TGTGCCAGCAGTTTCAGGGGATTGAACACTGAAGCTTTCTTT
NA	NA	TRBV4-1	TRBJ1-6	CASSQNAGASNSPLHF	TGCGCCAGCAGCCAAAATGCGGGGGCGTCCAATTCACCCCTCCACTTT
NA	TRBD2	TRBV7-2	TRBJ2-7	CASTPGGAFSYEQYF	TGTGCCAGCACTCCCGGGGGGGCCTTTTCCTACGAGCAGTACTTC
NA	TRBD2	TRBV7-2	TRBJ2-3	CASSFPTSGAYTDTQYF	TGTGCCAGCAGCTTCCCGACTAGCGGGGCCTACACAGATACGCAGTATTTT
NA	NA	TRBV2	TRBJ2-5	CASSEWGPRETQYF	TGTGCCAGCAGTGAATGGGGCCCCAGAGAGACCCAGTACTTC
once	TRBD1	TRBV9	TRBJ2-4	CASSLRQGKCKNIQYF	TGTGCCAGCAGCCTACGACAGGGAAAATGCAAAAACATTCAGTACTTC
NA	TRBD2	TRBV7-9	TRBJ2-3	CASSPSGGGNTDTQYF	TGTGCCAGCAGCCCAAGTGGCGGGGGGAACACAGATACGCAGTATTTT
NA	TRBD2	TRBV28	TRBJ2-1	CSGGARNEQFF	TGTAGCGGGGGGGCGCGGAATGAGCAGTTCTTC
NA	TRBD1	TRBV7-2	TRBJ2-7	CASSLGQVGEQYF	TGTGCCAGCAGCTTGGGACAGGTAGGGGAGCAGTACTTC
NA	TRBD1	TRBV6-5	TRBJ1-1	CASRLDRVAEAFF	TGTGCCAGCAGACTTGACAGGGTAGCTGAAGCTTTCTTT
NA	TRBD2	TRBV5-6	TRBJ2-3	CASTTSGGVYTQYF	TGTGCCAGCACTACTAGCGGGGGGGTTTATACGCAGTATTTT
NA	NA	TRBV7-6	TRBJ2-7	CASSLAWDFYEQYF	TGTGCCAGCAGCTTAGCCTGGGACTTTTACGAGCAGTACTTC
NA	TRBD1	TRBV2	TRBJ1-6	CASTGQPNSPLHF	TGTGCCAGCACGGGACAGCCAAATTCACCCCTCCACTTT
NA	TRBD1	TRBV19	TRBJ2-6	CASSIGQGALGANVLTF	TGTGCCAGTAGTATCGGACAGGGGGCGCTTGGGGCCAACGTCCTGACTTTC
NA	TRBD1	TRBV15	TRBJ1-1	CATSFRQGDTEAFF	TGTGCCACCAGCTTCAGACAGGGTGACACTGAAGCTTTCTTT
few	NA	TRBV4-1	TRBJ2-7	CASSPTGEGGYEQYF	TGCGCCAGCAGCCCCACGGGGGAAGGAGGCTACGAGCAGTACTTC
once	TRBD1	TRBV7-6	TRBJ2-7	CASSRQGYEQYF	TGTGCCAGCAGCCGACAGGGTTACGAGCAGTACTTC
few	NA	TRBV28	TRBJ1-1	CAVGATEAFF	TGTGCCGTGGGGGCGACTGAAGCTTTCTTT
few	TRBD2	TRBV24-1	TRBJ2-2	CATSDSGLAGKNTGELFF	TGTGCCACCAGTGATTCGGGACTAGCGGGGAAGAACACCGGGGAGCTGTTTTTT
NA	TRBD1	TRBV3-1/TRBV3-2	TRBJ1-6	CASSPTGTENSPLHF	TGTGCCAGCAGCCCGACCGGGACAGAAAATTCACCCCTCCACTTT
NA	TRBD1	TRBV19	TRBJ1-5	CASSKTADRMEGSNQPQHF	TGTGCCAGTAGCAAGACAGCGGACAGGATGGAGGGTAGCAATCAGCCCCAGCATTTT
NA	TRBD1	TRBV27	TRBJ1-1	CASRTLQGLGDTEAFF	TGTGCCAGCAGAACCTTACAGGGGCTGGGGGACACTGAAGCTTTCTTT
NA	TRBD2	TRBV7-9	TRBJ2-3	CASSAEGTKGTDTQYF	TGTGCCAGCAGCGCCGAAGGGACTAAGGGCACAGATACGCAGTATTTT
many	NA	TRBV3-1/TRBV3-2	TRBJ1-1	CASSQDRAIGRNTEAFF	TGTGCCAGCAGCCAAGACAGGGCGATTGGTCGGAACACTGAAGCTTTCTTT
NA	TRBD1	TRBV4-3	TRBJ1-6	CASSLIHRGNNSPLHF	TGCGCCAGCAGCCTTATCCACAGGGGAAATAATTCACCCCTCCACTTT